Below, 18 T cell receptor beta chains from the same sample are listed, as sequenced in a study of regulatory T cells in long-lasting Graves disease. This sample's time point: newly diagnosed GD, antithyroid drugs for less than 3 months. Construction of the TCR library relied on RNA isolated from PBMCs. For TCR beta, libraries came from iRepertoire HTBI primers and Arm-PCR of CDR3 regions. TCRdb redid the calling of the multiplex PCR reads with MiXCR, one entry per CDR3 protein. The table lists about 610,000 distinct CDR3 sequences, 16% of them singletons. Separately, the same data were catalogued under a study of T cells in Graves' hyperthyroidism and ophthalmopathy.

Specimen: peripheral blood mononuclear cells (PBMCs), collected at new diagnosis, from a patient treated with antithyroid drugs. The source of these receptors is a young man with Graves disease.

This clonotype was counted only a few times. The genes are TRBV27 and TRBJ2-5; the D gene is possibly TRBD2 (6 bases). Trimming cost V 11 bases and J 5 bases, with 18 bases left between them. The CDR3 has 13 amino acids. CDR1 MNHEY and CDR2 SMNVEV come from the germline V gene (reference sequence). The CDR3 protein is CAASPAGWETQYF. DNA of the CDR3: TGTGCCGCCTCCCCGGCGGGGTGGGAGACCCAGTACTTC.

The chain has TRBV6-2 or TRBV6-3 and TRBJ1-3; the match to TRBD1 covers 8 bases. Trimming removed 10 bases from V and 5 bases from J; junction bases left unmatched: 7. Germline V gene data show CDR1 as MNHEY and CDR2 as SVGEGT. The CDR3 has 13 residues. The CDR3, as DNA: TGTGCCATTTTCGACAGGGGAAGAAACACCATATATTTT. Its translation is CAIFDRGRNTIYF.

This clonotype has a count of ten or more. The V call is TRBV3-1, the J call TRBJ2-5, with 10 bases that match TRBD2. The V gene end was trimmed by 0 bases and the J gene end by 5 bases; junction bases not matched to a gene: 12. This CDR3 contains 18 residues. Germline V CDR1 and CDR2: LGHDT, YNNKEL (reference sequence). DNA of the CDR3: TGTGCCAGCAGCCAAGATCCAGGGCTAGCGGGAGAACTGGAGACCCAGTACTTC. It is translated as CASSQDPGLAGELETQYF.

The table lists this clonotype with many counts. This chain joins TRBV20-1 and TRBJ2-1; 7 positions match TRBD1. The germline V gene has CDR1 DFQATT and CDR2 SNEGSKA (reference sequence). CDR3 length: 16 residues. Losses at the gene ends were 2 bases for V and 8 bases for J; bases not matched to a gene: 15. In DNA form, the CDR3 reads TGCAGTGCTAGACGTGGTATAGGGGGCGCCTGGGATGAGCAGTTCTTC. This translates into CSARRGIGGAWDEQFF.

This clonotype was detected a few times. CDR3 sequence: CASSQGTDRIGDTEAFF. CDR3 nucleotides: TGTGCCAGCAGCCAAGGAACGGACAGAATAGGGGACACTGAAGCTTTCTTT. The chain recombines TRBV14 with TRBJ1-1, with a possible D match to TRBD1 (6 bases). Germline CDR1 and CDR2: SGHDN and FVKESK. V was clipped by 1 base and J by 3 bases, with 18 bases between them. This CDR3 comprises 17 residues.

There are many counts of this clonotype. The rearrangement links TRBV12-3 or TRBV12-4 to TRBJ1-6; 7 bases fit TRBD1. The CDR3 has 14 amino acids. The junction had 4 bases not matched to a gene; V was cut back by 6 bases and J by 5 bases. CDR3 DNA sequence: TGTGCCAGCAGCCCCGGGACAGATAATTCACCCCTCCACTTT. Residues: CASSPGTDNSPLHF.

This clonotype came up many times. The chain uses TRBV20-1 and TRBJ2-3; 13 bases match TRBD2. The CDR3 has 15 residues. The V gene's germline CDR1 is DFQATT and CDR2 SNEGSKA (reference sequence). With V trimmed by 5 bases and J by 3 bases, 5 bases remained unmatched. CDR3 in DNA: TGCAGTGCTTCACTAGCGGGAGGGTCGACAGATACGCAGTATTTT. This codes for CSASLAGGSTDTQYF.

This clonotype was detected ten times or more. The chain combines TRBV2 with TRBJ1-5, with D possibly TRBD1 on 5 matching bases. This CDR3 has 16 residues. Germline V lookup: CDR1 SNHLY, CDR2 FYNNEI. V gave up 5 bases and J gave up 0 bases, with 14 bases separating them. The CDR3 DNA reads as TGTGCCAGCAGTACAAACCGGGACGGTAGCAATCAGCCCCAGCATTTT. It encodes CASSTNRDGSNQPQHF.

V gene TRBV14 combines with J gene TRBJ1-2; D unclear. Trimming took 0 bases from V and 3 from J, leaving 8 bases between them. CDR3 length: 14 amino acids. Germline V gene lookup returns CDR1 SGHDN and CDR2 FVKESK. The chain's CDR3 is CASSQEAGDYGYTF. As DNA, the CDR3 is TGTGCCAGCAGCCAAGAGGCGGGTGACTATGGCTACACCTTC.

This clonotype was found many times. V and J are TRBV5-1 and TRBJ1-1; tentative D call: TRBD1 (5 bases). The germline V gene encodes CDR1 SGHRS and CDR2 YFSETQ. V was shortened by 0 bases and J by 3 bases, with 9 bases between the two germline ends. The CDR3 loop spans 14 amino acids. CDR3 bases: TGCGCCAGCAGCTTGGGACAGAGGGACACTGAAGCTTTCTTT. It translates to CASSLGQRDTEAFF.

This clonotype was counted between two and nine times. J is TRBJ1-1 and V is TRBV4-1, with D possibly matching TRBD1 (5 bases). Looked up from germline, CDR1 is MGHRA and CDR2 is YSYEKL. The ends were cut back, 3 bases at V and 1 base at J, with 18 bases in the middle. The CDR3 totals 17 residues. CDR3 DNA: TGCGCCAGCAGCCACTTCCGGGACGGAGAAGCGAACACTGAAGCTTTCTTT. Its protein product is CASSHFRDGEANTEAFF.

The chain couples TRBV6-1 to TRBJ1-1; D possibly corresponds to TRBD1 (5 bases). Deletions cut 5 bases from V and 6 bases from J, with 13 bases between. This CDR3 has 13 amino acids. Germline CDR1 is MNHNS and CDR2 is SASEGT. DNA of the CDR3: TGTGCCAGCAGTAGCTGGGACCTCGCTGAAGCTTTCTTT. This codes for CASSSWDLAEAFF.

In its sample, this clonotype was seen many times. The chain has TRBV6-1 and TRBJ2-5; 9 bases align to TRBD1. V was clipped by 2 bases and J by 5 bases; unmatched bases: 6. CDR3 length equals 15 residues. CDR1 and CDR2 (germline): MNHNS, SASEGT. CDR3 DNA: TGTGCCAGCAGTGAACGGACAGGGGCATCGGAGACCCAGTACTTC. Protein sequence: CASSERTGASETQYF.

This clonotype was detected ten times or more. This rearrangement joins TRBV11-2 to TRBJ2-5; 9 bases are a match to TRBD1. Germline V gene sequence: CDR1 SGHAT, CDR2 FQNNGV. V was pared by 5 bases and J by 4 bases, with 8 bases of the junction left unmatched. CDR3 size: 15 residues. The CDR3 protein is CASSPRQGGPETQYF. Here the CDR3 DNA reads TGTGCCAGCAGCCCACGACAGGGGGGCCCAGAGACCCAGTACTTC. Drawing the rest from reference TRBV11-2 and TRBJ2-5, the complete variable domain is EAGVAQSPRYKIIEKRQSVAFWCNPISGHATLYWYQQILGQGPKLLIQFQNNGVVDDSQLPKDRFSAERLKGVDSTLKIQPAKLEDSAVYLCASSPRQGGPETQYFGPGTRLLVL.

In the case of this clonotype: With a far larger clone one base away, a read error is the likely cause. In nucleotides, the CDR3 is TGTGCCAGCAGTTACGGCTACGGGCAGTACTTC. Translating gives CASSYGYGQYF. The genes are TRBV6-5 and TRBJ2-7; D not resolved. The CDR3 is made up of 11 amino acids. Germline CDR1 MNHEY, CDR2 SVGAGI.

This clonotype was recorded at least ten times. The V and J genes are TRBV28 and TRBJ1-1; maybe TRBD1 (5 bases). The CDR3 is 13 amino acids. The V gene lost 6 bases and the J gene lost 6 bases, with 14 bases spanning the gap. Looked up from germline, CDR1 is MDHEN and CDR2 is SYDVKM. The CDR3 region has the DNA TGTGCCAGCAGCCCAGGGAAATCGGCTGAAGCTTTCTTT. Translation: CASSPGKSAEAFF. Variable domain in full (rest from reference TRBV28 and TRBJ1-1): DVKVTQSSRYLVKRTGEKVFLECVQDMDHENMFWYRQDPGLGLRLIYFSYDVKMKEKGDIPEGYSVSREKKERFSLILESASTNQTSMYLCASSPGKSAEAFFGQGTRLTVV.

Many counts were recorded for this clonotype. This chain uses TRBV28 with TRBJ2-7; TRBD1 agrees at 8 bases. The junction had 5 bases not matched to a gene; V was cut back by 8 bases and J by 2 bases. Looked up from germline, CDR1 is MDHEN and CDR2 is SYDVKM. This CDR3 has 13 residues. The CDR3 is CASLDRGPYEQYF. The CDR3 nucleotides are TGTGCCAGCCTAGACAGGGGCCCCTACGAGCAGTACTTC.

A word on this clonotype: Compared with germline, one end of the junction differs, possibly owing to a read error. The rearrangement links TRBV4-1 to TRBJ1-3, with D possibly TRBD1 on 6 matching bases. The length of the CDR3 is 16 residues. In germline, CDR1 is MGHRA, CDR2 YSYEKL. The CDR3 DNA reads TGCGCCGGCAGCCGAAAGGACAGTAGCTCTGGAAACACCATATATTTT. Protein product: CAGSRKDSSSGNTIYF.